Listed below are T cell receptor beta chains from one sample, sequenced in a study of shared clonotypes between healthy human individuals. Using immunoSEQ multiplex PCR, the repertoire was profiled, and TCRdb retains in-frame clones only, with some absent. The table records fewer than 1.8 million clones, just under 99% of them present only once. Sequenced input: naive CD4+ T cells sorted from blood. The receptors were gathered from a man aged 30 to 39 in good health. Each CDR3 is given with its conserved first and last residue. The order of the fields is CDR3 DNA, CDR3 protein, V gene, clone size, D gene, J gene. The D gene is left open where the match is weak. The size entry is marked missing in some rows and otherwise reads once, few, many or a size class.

TGTGCCAGCAGTTTGGAGGCCTCTCGGACCCAGTACTTC,CASSLEASRTQYF,TRBV28,.,.,TRBJ2-5
TGTGCTAGAGGTGAGATCTCTGGAAACACCATATATTTT,CARGEISGNTIYF,TRBV6-5,.,.,TRBJ1-3
TGCGCCAGCAGCTATAGCGGGGCTGCTGGGGAGCTGTTTTTT,CASSYSGAAGELFF,TRBV5-1,.,TRBD2,TRBJ2-2
TGTGCCAGCTCACCAGATAGCGGGAGGGAGCAGTACTTC,CASSPDSGREQYF,TRBV18,.,TRBD2,TRBJ2-7
TGCGCCAGCAGCTTGGACGGGAGCGGACCAGATACGCAGTATTTT,CASSLDGSGPDTQYF,TRBV5-1,.,.,TRBJ2-3
TGTGCCAGCAGCACGTTTAGAAACAATGAGCAGTTCTTC,CASSTFRNNEQFF,TRBV4-2,.,.,TRBJ2-1
TGTGCCAGCAGTCCCCTGAGGACCTTCTCCTACGAGCAGTACTTC,CASSPLRTFSYEQYF,TRBV6-5,.,.,TRBJ2-7
TGTGCCAGCAGTTTAACAGGCTTCTATGGCTACACCTTC,CASSLTGFYGYTF,TRBV28,.,.,TRBJ1-2
TGTGCTAGCAGCCCCACGTTGGTAGCGGGGAGCACAGATACGCAGTATTTT,CASSPTLVAGSTDTQYF,TRBV7-7,.,TRBD2,TRBJ2-3
TGTGCCAGTAGTACCACGAGAGACTCCTACGAGCAGTACTTC,CASSTTRDSYEQYF,TRBV19,.,.,TRBJ2-7
TGTGCCAGCAGCTTTCAGGGGCAGGGGGAGACCCAGTACTTC,CASSFQGQGETQYF,TRBV5-4,.,.,TRBJ2-5
TGTGCCAGCAAGGAGACAGGGATGGTGGAAAAACTGTTTTTT,CASKETGMVEKLFF,TRBV2,.,TRBD1,TRBJ1-4
TGCAGCGTTGACGGGAATGGCTACGAGCAGTACTTC,CSVDGNGYEQYF,TRBV29-1,.,.,TRBJ2-7
TGCAGCGTTGACGGTTTGCAGAACACAGATACGCAGTATTTT,CSVDGLQNTDTQYF,TRBV29-1,.,.,TRBJ2-3
TGCGCCAGCTCTACACACATCGACAGGCCGGCTGTCTCCGAGCAGTACTTC,CASSTHIDRPAVSEQYF,TRBV10-2,once,.,TRBJ2-7
TGTGCCAGCGGGAGGAGGGAGCTGTTTTTT,CASGRRELFF,TRBV6-5,.,.,TRBJ2-2
TGTGCCAGCACCCTAAAGGGGGCGATTAGCACAGATACGCAGTATTTT,CASTLKGAISTDTQYF,TRBV7-9,once,TRBD1,TRBJ2-3
TGTGCCAGCAGTTACGGCGACCGCTCCTACAATGAGCAGTTCTTC,CASSYGDRSYNEQFF,TRBV13,.,.,TRBJ2-1
TGTGCCAGCAGAGCTGAGTTTGCGCCGAACACCGGGGAGCTGTTTTTT,CASRAEFAPNTGELFF,TRBV5-4,.,.,TRBJ2-2
TGTGCCAGCAGCGTACTTAGCGGGAGTTATGAGCAGTTCTTC,CASSVLSGSYEQFF,TRBV7-2,.,TRBD2,TRBJ2-1
TGTGCCAGCAGCCCCAGATTTGGTCCCTACAATGAGCAGTTCTTC,CASSPRFGPYNEQFF,TRBV11-3,.,.,TRBJ2-1
TGTGCCAGCAGTTTCGGGCTAGCGGAATACAATGAGCAGTTCTTC,CASSFGLAEYNEQFF,TRBV28,once,TRBD2,TRBJ2-1
TGTGCCAGCACGCGGTCGGGGGAACAGCCCCAGCATTTT,CASTRSGEQPQHF,TRBV7-9,.,.,TRBJ1-5
TGTGCCAGCAGTTACTCGGCGGTTAGCACAGATACGCAGTATTTT,CASSYSAVSTDTQYF,TRBV6-5,.,.,TRBJ2-3
TGTGCCAGCAGCCGGACAGGGGTCGGGGAGCTGTTTTTT,CASSRTGVGELFF,TRBV7-9,.,TRBD1,TRBJ2-2
TGTGCCAGCAGAGTAGATTCCTACGAGCAGTACTTC,CASRVDSYEQYF,TRBV28,.,.,TRBJ2-7
TGTGCCAGCAGCCGGACAGGGGGGATCTACGAGCAGTACTTC,CASSRTGGIYEQYF,TRBV11-2,.,TRBD1,TRBJ2-7
TGTGCCAGCAGCTTGGGTGTTGAGACCCAGTACTTC,CASSLGVETQYF,TRBV5-4,.,.,TRBJ2-5
TGTGCCTGGAGTGTTCCCGGTACTCGTTACGAGCAGTACTTC,CAWSVPGTRYEQYF,TRBV30,.,.,TRBJ2-7
TGTGCCAGCAGCTCCCACATACAGGGGACGAACACTGAAGCTTTCTTT,CASSSHIQGTNTEAFF,TRBV11-2,.,TRBD1,TRBJ1-1
TGTGCTAGTGCCGGGGTCTATGGCTACACCTTC,CASAGVYGYTF,TRBV12-5,once,.,TRBJ1-2
TGCGCCAGCAGCCAAGTGACTAGCGGGGTCACCGGGGAGCTGTTTTTT,CASSQVTSGVTGELFF,TRBV4-1,.,TRBD2,TRBJ2-2
TGTGCCAGCAGACCAGGGACAGTCGGCACTGAAGCTTTCTTT,CASRPGTVGTEAFF,TRBV5-4,.,TRBD1,TRBJ1-1
TGTGCCAGCAGCTTGGGCTGGATTCTGGGCCACGAGCAGTACTTC,CASSLGWILGHEQYF,TRBV7-7,.,.,TRBJ2-7
TGTGCCAGTAGTCCCCCCCCAGGGCGCGGGGCCAACGTCCTGACTTTC,CASSPPPGRGANVLTF,TRBV19,.,.,TRBJ2-6
TGTGCCAGCAGTGAGAACTACCAAGAGACCCAGTACTTC,CASSENYQETQYF,TRBV6-4,.,.,TRBJ2-5
TGTGCCACCAGCTCCAGAGACCGAATCGATACGCAGTATTTT,CATSSRDRIDTQYF,TRBV15,.,.,TRBJ2-3
TGTGCCAGCAGCACTACAGTTTCCGGGGAGCAGTACTTC,CASSTTVSGEQYF,TRBV7-2,.,.,TRBJ2-7
TGCAGCGTTTTAGGGGGAGTGAGCACAGATACGCAGTATTTT,CSVLGGVSTDTQYF,TRBV29-1,.,.,TRBJ2-3
TGTGCCAGTAGTATAGCCCTCGGGGGGCAAGAGACCCAGTACTTC,CASSIALGGQETQYF,TRBV19,.,TRBD2,TRBJ2-5
TGTGCCAGCTCACCCCCAAGGAGGAGAGCGGGTGGTTCATGGGATGAGCAGTTCTTC,CASSPPRRRAGGSWDEQFF,TRBV18,.,.,TRBJ2-1